The 29 T cell receptor beta chains below come from one sample, sequenced in a study of cytomegalovirus exposure and HLA in healthy donors. Method: immunoSEQ multiplex PCR; TCRdb's copy keeps in-frame clones and lacks some. The profile shows 200,000 or so clones, approximately 82% of them singletons. Sequencing was done on a sample of PBMCs. These TCRs come from a young woman in good health and CMV-seropositive.

This sequence joins TRBV5-1 and TRBJ2-7, with 9 nucleotides matching TRBD1. The germline gives CDR1 SGHRS, CDR2 YFSETQ. Germline trimming cut 10 bases from V and 3 bases from J; bases unmatched to any gene: 11. CDR3 length equals 14 residues. The CDR3 sequence: CAQTLGQGDYEQYF. As DNA, the CDR3 is TGCGCCCAAACCCTGGGACAGGGCGACTACGAGCAGTACTTC. The full variable domain, its missing parts supplied by reference TRBV5-1 and TRBJ2-7, is KAGVTQTPRYLIKTRGQQVTLSCSPISGHRSVSWYQQTPGQGLQFLFEYFSETQRNKGNFPGRFSGRQFSNSRSEMNVSTLELGDSALYLCAQTLGQGDYEQYFGPGTRLTVT.

V is TRBV6-5 and J is TRBJ1-5; D may be TRBD1 (6 bases). Germline V gene sequence: CDR1 MNHEY, CDR2 SVGAGI. Trimming left V 3 bases short and J 8 bases short, with 11 bases between. The CDR3 covers 13 residues. CDR3 DNA sequence: TGTGCCAGCAGTTATCAGGGGTTGGAGCCCCAGCATTTT. Amino acids: CASSYQGLEPQHF.

The chain links TRBV5-1 to TRBJ2-3; TRBD2 might be the D (6 bases). This CDR3 is built from 15 residues. The V and J ends lost 5 bases and 1 base respectively, with 14 bases between them. CDR1 is SGHRS and CDR2 is YFSETQ in the germline V gene. The CDR3, as DNA: TGCGCCAGCAGTCTCCGGGAGCAACGCACAGATACGCAGTATTTT. Amino acids: CASSLREQRTDTQYF.

The chain links TRBV6-4 to TRBJ2-1; 9 bases match TRBD2. Unmatched junction bases numbered 7, after V lost 4 bases and J lost 0 bases. The CDR3 sequence is 17 residues long. CDR1 is MRHNA, CDR2 SNTAGT, per germline. CDR3 nucleotide sequence: TGTGCCAGCAGTGCTAGCGGGACGCTTAGCTCCTACAATGAGCAGTTCTTC. Its translation: CASSASGTLSSYNEQFF.

The V call is TRBV11-2, the J call TRBJ2-2, with a possible D match to TRBD1 (6 bases). Germline V gives CDR1 SGHAT, CDR2 FQNNGV. V was cut by 3 bases and J by 8 bases, with 16 bases left in between. CDR3 length equals 15 residues. The CDR3 loop reads CASSLGQSVLGELFF. CDR3 DNA: TGTGCCAGCAGCTTGGGACAAAGTGTCTTAGGGGAGCTGTTTTTT. The full variable domain, with the rest looked up from reference TRBV11-2 and TRBJ2-2, is EAGVAQSPRYKIIEKRQSVAFWCNPISGHATLYWYQQILGQGPKLLIQFQNNGVVDDSQLPKDRFSAERLKGVDSTLKIQPAKLEDSAVYLCASSLGQSVLGELFFGEGSRLTVL.

The V and J genes are TRBV5-1 and TRBJ2-5; TRBD1 might be the D (6 bases). The CDR3 sequence is 14 residues long. CDR1 SGHRS and CDR2 YFSETQ come from the germline V gene. Trimming took off 4 bases at V and 2 bases at J, with 12 bases between the two ends. CDR3 sequence (DNA): TGCGCCAGCAGCACAAGACAGGAACAAGAGACCCAGTACTTC. Residues: CASSTRQEQETQYF. Full variable domain (missing parts from reference TRBV5-1 and TRBJ2-5): KAGVTQTPRYLIKTRGQQVTLSCSPISGHRSVSWYQQTPGQGLQFLFEYFSETQRNKGNFPGRFSGRQFSNSRSEMNVSTLELGDSALYLCASSTRQEQETQYFGPGTRLLVL.

The chain has TRBV5-1 and TRBJ2-5; weak D call: TRBD1 (5 bases). The germline CDR1 and CDR2 sequences are SGHRS and YFSETQ. This CDR3 is built from 14 residues. Trimming left V 0 bases short and J 5 bases short, with 11 bases between. The CDR3 reads CASSLEAGLETQYF. The DNA for the CDR3 is TGCGCCAGCAGCTTGGAGGCAGGGCTTGAGACCCAGTACTTC.

The chain uses TRBV7-8 and TRBJ2-7; TRBD1 agrees at 9 bases. J was trimmed by 4 bases and V by 5 bases; bases with no gene match: 9. The germline gives CDR1 SGHVS, CDR2 FQNEAQ. The CDR3 loop spans 15 amino acids. The CDR3 reads CASSPSRTGDYEQYF. CDR3 in DNA: TGTGCCAGCAGCCCCTCCAGGACAGGGGATTACGAGCAGTACTTC. Drawing the rest from reference TRBV7-8 and TRBJ2-7, the complete variable domain is GAGVSQSPRYKVAKRGQDVALRCDPISGHVSLFWYQQALGQGPEFLTYFQNEAQLDKSGLPSDRFFAERPEGSVSTLKIQRTQQEDSAVYLCASSPSRTGDYEQYFGPGTRLTVT.

The CDR3 coding sequence is TGTGCCAGTAGTCAGGCACCCGGGGGCTATGGCTACACCTTC. Residues: CASSQAPGGYGYTF. This rearrangement joins TRBV19 to TRBJ1-2, with D perhaps matching TRBD1 (5 bases). Germline lookup yields CDR1 LNHDA and CDR2 SQIVND (reference sequence). This CDR3 comprises 14 residues. V was pared by 5 bases and J by 4 bases, with 14 bases between. The full variable domain, in which reference TRBV19 and TRBJ1-2 provide the parts outside the CDR3, is DGGITQSPKYLFRKEGQNVTLSCEQNLNHDAMYWYRQDPGQGLRLIYYSQIVNDFQKGDIAEGYSVSREKKESFPLTVTSAQKNPTAFYLCASSQAPGGYGYTFGSGTRLTVV.

The V gene is TRBV6-5, the J gene TRBJ1-1; D is perhaps TRBD1 (6 bases). The CDR3 has 13 residues. The V gene's germline CDR1 is MNHEY and CDR2 SVGAGI. V was cut by 6 bases and J by 0 bases, with 8 bases left in between. This chain's CDR3 is CASRRQVNTEAFF. The CDR3 bases are TGTGCCAGCAGGCGACAGGTGAACACTGAAGCTTTCTTT.

Only a few counts were recorded for this clone. The rearrangement uses TRBV29-1 and TRBJ2-4; the D gene is possibly TRBD1 (5 bases). The V and J ends lost 6 bases and 0 bases respectively, with 15 bases between them. Germline V CDR1 and CDR2: SQVTM, ANQGSEA. The CDR3 has 15 residues. The CDR3 here is CSVLGPQGAKNIQYF. Written as DNA, the CDR3 is TGCAGCGTCCTCGGGCCTCAGGGAGCCAAAAACATTCAGTACTTC.

The J gene is TRBJ1-1, the V gene TRBV7-2; no firm D call. V lost 1 base, J lost 3 bases, and 6 bases lay in between. Per the germline V gene, CDR1 is SGHTA and CDR2 is FQGNSA. This CDR3 has 13 residues. CDR3 sequence reads: CASSLVTDTEAFF. The CDR3 nucleotides read TGTGCCAGCAGCTTAGTGACTGACACTGAAGCTTTCTTT.

The rearrangement joins TRBV18 to TRBJ1-2, with a weak D call TRBD1 (5 bases). The CDR3 extends over 16 amino acids. V lost 3 bases, J lost 1 base, and 15 bases lay in between. Per the germline V gene, CDR1 is KGHSH and CDR2 is LQKENI. The CDR3 bases are TGTGCCAGCTCACCCCGCCCGGGGGGGTTTAACTATGGCTACACCTTC. Its translation is CASSPRPGGFNYGYTF. Full variable domain (rest looked up from reference TRBV18 and TRBJ1-2): NAGVMQNPRHLVRRRGQEARLRCSPMKGHSHVYWYRQLPEEGLKFMVYLQKENIIDESGMPKERFSAEFPKEGPSILRIQQVVRGDSAAYFCASSPRPGGFNYGYTFGSGTRLTVV.

The chain joins TRBV7-8 to TRBJ2-5; TRBD2 matches at 7 bases. The J segment lost 2 bases and the V segment lost 6 bases, leaving 15 bases of the junction unmatched. CDR3 length: 17 amino acids. Germline CDR1 and CDR2: SGHVS and FQNEAQ. This CDR3 is CASSAAPRLALQETQYF. The CDR3 region has the DNA TGTGCCAGCAGTGCCGCCCCGCGACTAGCCCTGCAAGAGACCCAGTACTTC.

The chain combines TRBV10-3 with TRBJ2-1, with 9 bases matching TRBD2. After removal of 0 bases from V and 5 bases from J, the junction contained 5 bases not matched to a gene. Germline CDR1 is ENHRY and CDR2 is SYGVKD. The CDR3 contains 16 residues. CDR3 in DNA: TGTGCCATCAGTGAGTCGAGGACTAGCGCGGACAATGAGCAGTTCTTC. Its protein is CAISESRTSADNEQFF.

The chain carries TRBV20-1 and TRBJ1-1; D call uncertain. Germline CDR1 reads DFQATT; CDR2 reads SNEGSKA (reference sequence). V lost 6 bases, J lost 11 bases, and 16 bases lay in between. This CDR3 has 11 amino acids. The CDR3 spells CSARSFELAFF. As DNA, the CDR3 is TGCAGTGCCCGGTCGTTCGAGTTGGCTTTCTTT.

The chain is built from TRBV27 and TRBJ2-3, with 12 bases aligning to TRBD2. V was pared by 7 bases and J by 6 bases, with 2 bases of the junction left unmatched. Germline CDR1 and CDR2: MNHEY and SMNVEV (reference sequence). CDR3 length equals 13 residues. The CDR3 bases are TGTGCCAGCATGACTAGCGGGAGCGATACGCAGTATTTT. Amino acid sequence: CASMTSGSDTQYF.

The J gene is TRBJ2-1, the V gene TRBV4-1; weak D call: TRBD2 (6 bases). CDR3 size: 14 residues. Deletions cut 4 bases from V and 4 bases from J, with 11 bases between. The germline gives CDR1 MGHRA, CDR2 YSYEKL. The CDR3 region is CASSPWAGYNEQFF. As DNA, the CDR3 is TGCGCCAGCAGCCCGTGGGCGGGATACAATGAGCAGTTCTTC.

The J gene is TRBJ1-5, the V gene TRBV6-4, with D uncertain. From germline, CDR1 is MRHNA and CDR2 SNTAGT. The CDR3 totals 13 residues. The V end lost 4 bases, the J end lost 2 bases, and 6 bases lay between the germline ends. In DNA, the CDR3 is TGTGCCAGCAGTGTCGAGCGCAATCAGCCCCAGCATTTT. Its translation: CASSVERNQPQHF.

The V and J genes are TRBV27 and TRBJ2-7; 8 positions agree with TRBD2. This CDR3 comprises 15 residues. V shed 2 bases, J shed 6 bases, and the junction held 9 bases outside the gene matches. From germline, CDR1 is MNHEY and CDR2 SMNVEV (reference sequence). The CDR3 DNA follows: TGTGCCAGCAGTTTAGCCGGGAGCGGGAGAGGCGAGCAGTACTTC. It encodes CASSLAGSGRGEQYF.

The V gene is TRBV28, the J gene TRBJ1-3; D remains ambiguous. V dropped 6 bases and J dropped 3 bases, with 6 bases sitting between them. Per the germline V gene, CDR1 is MDHEN and CDR2 is SYDVKM. The CDR3 consists of 12 residues. The CDR3 spells CASRRGGNTIYF. DNA for the CDR3: TGTGCCAGCAGGCGCGGTGGAAACACCATATATTTT.

The V gene is TRBV5-6, the J gene TRBJ1-3; D is unclear. Trimming removed 2 bases from V and 0 bases from J, with 6 bases in between. Germline loops: CDR1 SGHDT, CDR2 YYEEEE. This CDR3 region has 14 residues. Here the CDR3 DNA reads TGTGCCAGCAGCTTCCACAGCTCTGGAAACACCATATATTTT. Its protein is CASSFHSSGNTIYF. The full variable domain, rest sourced from reference TRBV5-6 and TRBJ1-3, is DAGVTQSPTHLIKTRGQQVTLRCSPKSGHDTVSWYQQALGQGPQFIFQYYEEEERQRGNFPDRFSGHQFPNYSSELNVNALLLGDSALYLCASSFHSSGNTIYFGEGSWLTVV.

The chain carries TRBV7-9 and TRBJ2-7, with D perhaps TRBD1 (6 bases). Germline assignment: CDR1 SEHNR and CDR2 FQNEAQ (reference sequence). Trimming removed 6 bases from V and 3 bases from J, with 12 bases in between. There are 13 residues in the CDR3. This CDR3 reads CASSRQDHYEQYF. The CDR3 bases are TGTGCCAGCAGTCGACAGGATCACTACGAGCAGTACTTC.

The V gene is TRBV18, the J gene TRBJ2-1, with unresolved D. Trimming stripped 3 bases from V and 7 bases from J, with 25 bases between. CDR1 KGHSH and CDR2 LQKENI come from the germline V gene. The CDR3 totals 18 residues. In DNA form, the CDR3 reads TGTGCCAGCTCACCCCCTCCCCATGTGATCACCGATCGGAATGAGCAGTTCTTC. This translates into CASSPPPHVITDRNEQFF.

The gene calls are TRBV6-1 and TRBJ1-2; D is possibly TRBD1 (5 bases). Germline V gene data show CDR1 as MNHNS and CDR2 as SASEGT. The CDR3 contains 15 residues. V lost 4 bases, J lost 4 bases, and 16 bases lay in between. The chain's CDR3 is CASSALQTASYGYTF. Written as DNA, the CDR3 is TGTGCCAGCAGTGCGTTACAGACAGCTTCCTATGGCTACACCTTC.

The count of this clone is one. In nucleotides, the CDR3 is TGCAGCGTTGAAGGAGACAATGCCGAGCAGTACTTC. This translates into CSVEGDNAEQYF. The J gene is TRBJ2-7, the V gene TRBV29-1; no clear D. This CDR3 comprises 12 residues. Looked up from germline, CDR1 is SQVTM and CDR2 is ANQGSEA. Trimming pared 1 base from V and 6 bases from J, leaving 10 bases between.

The rearrangement joins TRBV27 to TRBJ2-7, with 9 bases fitting TRBD1. The length of the CDR3 is 15 residues. Looked up from germline, CDR1 is MNHEY and CDR2 is SMNVEV (reference sequence). V lost 6 bases to trimming and J lost 0 bases; unmatched junction nucleotides: 6. The CDR3 region has the DNA TGTGCCAGCAGCCGCGGACAGGGGAGCTCCTACGAGCAGTACTTC. Its translation is CASSRGQGSSYEQYF.

This clone showed up just once. The chain employs TRBV7-2 and TRBJ1-1; tentatively, D is TRBD1 (5 bases). CDR3 size: 14 residues. Trimming took off 2 bases at V and 3 bases at J, with 10 bases between the two ends. From germline, CDR1 is SGHTA and CDR2 FQGNSA. The DNA for the CDR3 is TGTGCCAGCAGCTTATTCACACAGGACACTGAAGCTTTCTTT. Translating gives CASSLFTQDTEAFF.

The V gene is TRBV5-1, the J gene TRBJ2-7; a weak D match, TRBD1 (6 bases). Germline CDR1 is SGHRS and CDR2 is YFSETQ. V was clipped by 2 bases and J by 1 base, with 16 bases between them. The CDR3 length is 16 residues. The CDR3 DNA reads TGCGCCAGCAGCTTAATGCCCGGGACACCTTCCTACGAGCAGTACTTC. Translated, it gives CASSLMPGTPSYEQYF.